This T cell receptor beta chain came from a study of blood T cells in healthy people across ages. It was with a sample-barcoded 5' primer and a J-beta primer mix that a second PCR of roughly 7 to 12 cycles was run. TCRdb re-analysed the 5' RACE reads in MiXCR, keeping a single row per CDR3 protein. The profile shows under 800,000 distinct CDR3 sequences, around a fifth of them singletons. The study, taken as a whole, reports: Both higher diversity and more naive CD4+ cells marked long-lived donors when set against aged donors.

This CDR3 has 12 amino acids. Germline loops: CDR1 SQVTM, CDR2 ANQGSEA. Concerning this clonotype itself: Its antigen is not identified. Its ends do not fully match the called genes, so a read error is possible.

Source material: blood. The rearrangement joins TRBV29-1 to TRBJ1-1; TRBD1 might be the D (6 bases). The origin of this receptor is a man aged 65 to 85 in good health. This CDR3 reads CSAAGVSAEVFF. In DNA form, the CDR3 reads TGCAGCGCCGCAGGGGTTTCGGCTGAAGTTTTCTTT.